This entry lists 10 T cell receptor beta chains sequenced from one sample in a study of blood T cell repertoires in COVID-19. This table comes from immunoSEQ multiplex PCR, and its TCRdb copy is limited to in-frame clones, with some not included. The table records 200,000 to 250,000 clones, roughly 82% of them present only once. The sample consisted of PBMCs or T cells enriched from blood (not recorded which). These TCRs come from a woman between 45 and 60 years old who had recovered from COVID-19.

This chain joins TRBV4-2 and TRBJ2-2; 7 bases are a match to TRBD2. The CDR3 is 16 residues long. Per the germline V gene, CDR1 is LGHNA and CDR2 is YNFKEQ. Germline trimming cut 0 bases from V and 3 bases from J; bases unmatched to any gene: 4. CDR3 protein: CASSQETSRYTGELFF. The CDR3 nucleotides are TGTGCCAGCAGCCAAGAGACTAGCCGATACACCGGGGAGCTGTTTTTT.

The chain carries TRBV7-3 and TRBJ2-2; D not resolved. The germline V gene has CDR1 SGHTA and CDR2 FQGTGA. CDR3 length: 14 residues. The V end was cut by 5 bases, the J end by 0 bases, with 7 bases between. Here the CDR3 reads CASSPVPNTGELFF. CDR3 DNA: TGTGCCAGCAGCCCAGTCCCGAACACCGGGGAGCTGTTTTTT.

The sample holds one count of this clone. The chain uses TRBV7-8 and TRBJ2-7; 10 positions match TRBD2. The CDR3 length is 15 residues. Per the germline V gene, CDR1 is SGHVS and CDR2 is FQNEAQ. V was pared by 1 base and J by 7 bases, with 7 bases of the junction left unmatched. The CDR3 DNA sequence: TGTGCCAGCAGCTTAGGGCTAGCGGGAGTGGGTGAGCAGTACTTC. It translates to CASSLGLAGVGEQYF. Full variable domain (missing parts from reference TRBV7-8 and TRBJ2-7): GAGVSQSPRYKVAKRGQDVALRCDPISGHVSLFWYQQALGQGPEFLTYFQNEAQLDKSGLPSDRFFAERPEGSVSTLKIQRTQQEDSAVYLCASSLGLAGVGEQYFGPGTRLTVT.

V gene TRBV18 combines with J gene TRBJ1-6; TRBD1 aligns across 7 bases. J lost 7 bases, V lost 5 bases, and 5 bases had no gene match. The CDR3 loop spans 14 amino acids. The germline gives CDR1 KGHSH, CDR2 LQKENI. CDR3: CASSMDRKNSPLHF. The CDR3 coding sequence is TGTGCCAGCTCAATGGACAGGAAAAATTCACCCCTCCACTTT.

The V and J genes are TRBV5-1 and TRBJ1-1; maybe TRBD1 (5 bases). Germline V gene lookup returns CDR1 SGHRS and CDR2 YFSETQ. The CDR3 runs to 17 residues. Trimming cost V 0 bases and J 1 base, with 16 bases left between them. CDR3 residues: CASSLAPIFGANTEAFF. The CDR3 nucleotides are TGCGCCAGCAGCTTGGCTCCCATTTTTGGGGCGAACACTGAAGCTTTCTTT.

The genes are TRBV6-5 and TRBJ1-2; D remains unclear. Germline V gives CDR1 MNHEY, CDR2 SVGAGI. Trimming removed 5 bases at V and 4 bases at J, with 14 bases between. The CDR3 runs 14 residues. The CDR3, as DNA: TGTGCCAGCAGTCCCAGGAATGGGCTCTATGGCTACACCTTC. It yields the protein CASSPRNGLYGYTF.

V gene TRBV6-5 combines with J gene TRBJ1-6; D remains unclear. Germline V gives CDR1 MNHEY, CDR2 SVGAGI. The CDR3 length is 15 residues. With 4 bases removed from V and 2 bases from J, the gap between germline ends came to 9 bases. As DNA, the CDR3 is TGTGCCAGCAGTTCGTCAGTTGCCTATAATTCACCCCTCCACTTT. Protein: CASSSSVAYNSPLHF.

The chain employs TRBV7-9 and TRBJ1-4; D unresolved. CDR3 length: 16 residues. V gave up 5 bases and J gave up 7 bases, with 20 bases separating them. Germline V gene data show CDR1 as SEHNR and CDR2 as FQNEAQ (reference sequence). CDR3 coding DNA: TGTGCCAGCAGCCCCACAGAAATCGTGGGAGCTGAAAAACTGTTTTTT. Its translation is CASSPTEIVGAEKLFF.

V is TRBV5-1 and J is TRBJ1-3; D is undetermined. V was trimmed by 0 bases and J by 0 bases, leaving 4 bases between them. CDR1 and CDR2 from the germline V gene are SGHRS and YFSETQ. This CDR3 spans 14 amino acids. In DNA form, the CDR3 reads TGCGCCAGCAGCTTGGAAGCCTCTGGAAACACCATATATTTT. Protein sequence: CASSLEASGNTIYF. Based on the CDR3 plus reference TRBV5-1 and TRBJ1-3, the full variable domain is KAGVTQTPRYLIKTRGQQVTLSCSPISGHRSVSWYQQTPGQGLQFLFEYFSETQRNKGNFPGRFSGRQFSNSRSEMNVSTLELGDSALYLCASSLEASGNTIYFGEGSWLTVV.

The rearrangement links TRBV12-3 or TRBV12-4 to TRBJ1-6; D gene uncertain. The CDR3 loop spans 12 amino acids. Trimming pared 5 bases from V and 16 bases from J, leaving 15 bases between. CDR3 nucleotide sequence: TGTGCCAGCAGTCCCTCCGGGGTCAGACTCCACTTT. As protein: CASSPSGVRLHF.